What follows are 14 T cell receptor beta chains derived from one specimen sequenced in a study of blood T cell repertoires in COVID-19. Some clones are missing from TCRdb's copy, which holds only in-frame ones; the method was immunoSEQ multiplex PCR. The repertoire holds 110,000 or so clones, with around 85% as singletons. Material: peripheral blood. These receptors were collected from a woman aged 60 to 75 with COVID-19, enrolled during active disease.

This clone has a single count. The chain employs TRBV12-5 and TRBJ2-7; D is perhaps TRBD2 (5 bases). The CDR3 runs to 14 residues. The germline CDR1 and CDR2 sequences are LGHNT and FRNRAP. Deletions cut 7 bases from V and 0 bases from J, with 13 bases between. The CDR3 is CASARSGISYEQYF. CDR3 nucleotides: TGTGCTAGTGCGCGTTCGGGGATCTCCTACGAGCAGTACTTC.

This clone came up many times. This rearrangement joins TRBV15 to TRBJ2-2; weak D call: TRBD2 (5 bases). The CDR3 has 16 residues. V lost 0 bases to trimming and J lost 5 bases, with 13 bases between them. Germline CDR1 and CDR2: LNHNV and YYDKDF (reference sequence). CDR3 sequence (DNA): TGTGCCACCAGCAGAGATCGGGTCCGGGGTACCGGGGAGCTGTTTTTT. This codes for CATSRDRVRGTGELFF.

The chain combines TRBV18 with TRBJ2-1, with a possible D match to TRBD2 (5 bases). The germline gives CDR1 KGHSH, CDR2 LQKENI. Trimming took 1 base from V and 8 from J, leaving 12 bases between them. The CDR3 has 14 residues. CDR3 loop: CASSPQALGDEQFF. The CDR3 DNA follows: TGTGCCAGCTCACCACAGGCCCTCGGGGATGAGCAGTTCTTC.

The V call is TRBV7-3, the J call TRBJ2-3; the match to TRBD2 covers 11 bases. The CDR3 sequence is 14 residues long. After removal of 5 bases from V and 4 bases from J, the junction contained 2 bases not matched to a gene. In germline, CDR1 is SGHTA, CDR2 FQGTGA. CDR3 region: CASSISGGADTQYF. The CDR3 DNA sequence: TGTGCCAGCAGCATTAGCGGGGGGGCAGATACGCAGTATTTT.

The chain recombines TRBV5-1 with TRBJ1-1, with TRBD1 matching over 9 bases. Germline CDR1 SGHRS, CDR2 YFSETQ. The ends lost 5 bases at V and 2 bases at J; junction bases unmatched: 7. This CDR3 has 15 amino acids. CDR3 loop: CASRSGTGTNTEAFF. For the CDR3, the DNA is TGCGCCAGCAGGTCCGGGACAGGGACAAACACTGAAGCTTTCTTT.

The chain combines TRBV11-2 with TRBJ1-1; 8 nucleotides align to TRBD1. The CDR3 spans 15 residues. With V trimmed by 5 bases and J by 0 bases, 5 bases remained unmatched. Looked up from germline, CDR1 is SGHAT and CDR2 is FQNNGV. The CDR3 loop reads CASSPGQGLNTEAFF. CDR3 nucleotides: TGTGCCAGCAGCCCCGGACAGGGATTGAACACTGAAGCTTTCTTT. The whole variable domain, filled in from reference TRBV11-2 and TRBJ1-1, reads EAGVAQSPRYKIIEKRQSVAFWCNPISGHATLYWYQQILGQGPKLLIQFQNNGVVDDSQLPKDRFSAERLKGVDSTLKIQPAKLEDSAVYLCASSPGQGLNTEAFFGQGTRLTVV.

This chain connects TRBV18 to TRBJ1-6; 8 positions agree with TRBD1. CDR1 and CDR2 from the germline V gene are KGHSH and LQKENI. The CDR3 sequence is 14 residues long. The V segment lost 5 bases and the J segment 8 bases; nucleotides outside the gene matches: 5. The CDR3 DNA reads as TGTGCCAGCTCATCGCGACAGGGGTATTCACCCCTCCACTTT. Encoded protein: CASSSRQGYSPLHF.

The chain couples TRBV10-1 to TRBJ2-7; 11 bases map to TRBD1. This CDR3 contains 14 residues. Losses at the gene ends were 3 bases for V and 3 bases for J; bases not matched to a gene: 1. Germline V CDR1 and CDR2: WNHNN, SYGVQD (reference sequence). In DNA form, the CDR3 reads TGCGCCAGCAGTGATGGGACAGGGGGCTACGAGCAGTACTTC. This gives the protein CASSDGTGGYEQYF.

The chain uses TRBV6-2 or TRBV6-3 and TRBJ1-6; 7 bases map to TRBD1. The CDR3 has 18 amino acids. J gave up 9 bases and V 4 bases, and 18 bases lay outside the gene matches. CDR1 is MNHEY and CDR2 is SVGEGT in the germline V gene. The chain's CDR3 is CASSWMGQTSDFGSPLHF. The CDR3 region has the DNA TGTGCCAGCAGTTGGATGGGACAGACTAGCGACTTCGGTTCACCCCTCCACTTT.

CDR3 sequence: CASRATSSPYNEQFF. The CDR3 DNA reads as TGTGCCAGCAGAGCCACGAGCTCCCCCTACAATGAGCAGTTCTTC. V usage is TRBV7-2 and J usage is TRBJ2-1; D gene unclear. V was trimmed by 6 bases and J by 2 bases, leaving 14 bases between them. The CDR3 runs 15 residues. Germline V gene sequence: CDR1 SGHTA, CDR2 FQGNSA.

J is TRBJ1-2 and V is TRBV9; a weak D match, TRBD1 (5 bases). CDR3 length: 14 amino acids. Trimming cost V 4 bases and J 1 base, with 11 bases left between them. Germline-derived CDR1 and CDR2 are SGDLS and YYNGEE. CDR3 in DNA: TGTGCCAGCAGCCCCCGGGGGGGTAACTATGGCTACACCTTC. Translated: CASSPRGGNYGYTF.

This chain connects TRBV20-1 to TRBJ2-7; 7 bases line up with TRBD2. Germline CDR1 is DFQATT and CDR2 is SNEGSKA (reference sequence). The V segment lost 5 bases and the J segment 10 bases; nucleotides outside the gene matches: 8. The CDR3 has 11 amino acids. The CDR3 DNA is TGCAGTGCTTCCCTGGGGGGGTACCAGTACTTC. Encoded protein: CSASLGGYQYF.

This chain uses TRBV4-2 with TRBJ2-3, with a tentative D call TRBD2 (5 bases). CDR1 and CDR2 (germline): LGHNA, YNFKEQ. The CDR3 is made up of 16 amino acids. V was shortened by 0 bases and J by 2 bases, with 12 bases between the two germline ends. The DNA for the CDR3 is TGTGCCAGCAGCCAAGATTGGACGGACTCCACAGATACGCAGTATTTT. Amino acids: CASSQDWTDSTDTQYF.

The chain combines TRBV3-1 (or the pseudogene TRBV3-2) with TRBJ2-5; no clear D. The CDR3 has 13 residues. Germline CDR1 is LGHDT and CDR2 is YNNKEL (reference sequence). V dropped 0 bases and J dropped 5 bases, with 7 bases sitting between them. As DNA, the CDR3 is TGTGCCAGCAGCCAAGACCTAGAGGAGACCCAGTACTTC. As protein: CASSQDLEETQYF.